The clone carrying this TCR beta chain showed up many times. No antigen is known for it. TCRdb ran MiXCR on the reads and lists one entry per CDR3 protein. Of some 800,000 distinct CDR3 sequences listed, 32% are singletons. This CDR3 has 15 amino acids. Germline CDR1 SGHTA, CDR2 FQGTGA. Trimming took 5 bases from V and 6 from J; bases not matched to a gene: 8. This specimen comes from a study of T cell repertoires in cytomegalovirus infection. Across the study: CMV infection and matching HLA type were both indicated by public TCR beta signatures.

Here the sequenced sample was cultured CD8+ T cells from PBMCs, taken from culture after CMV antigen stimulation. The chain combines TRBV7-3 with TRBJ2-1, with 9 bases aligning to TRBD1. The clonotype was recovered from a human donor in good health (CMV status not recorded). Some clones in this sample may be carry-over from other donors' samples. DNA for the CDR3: TGTGCCAGCAGCCAATCCGGGACAGGGACCAATGAGCAGTTCTTC. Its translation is CASSQSGTGTNEQFF.